The entry below gives a single TCR beta chain sequence along with its context. Germline V gene data show CDR1 as SGHKS and CDR2 as YYEKEE (reference sequence). The CDR3 is 13 residues long. Trimming removed 4 bases at V and 5 bases at J, with 12 bases between. MiXCR was run by TCRdb on the 5' RACE reads, yielding one entry per CDR3 protein. The sample includes 650,000 to 750,000 distinct CDR3 sequences, around 21% of them seen just once. This sample stems from a study of identical twins. Separately, the same data were catalogued under a study of T cells expressing NK-cell markers. From that report: Sorted CD3+CD56+NKG2C+, CD3+CD56+NKG2C- and CD3+CD56-NKG2C+ T cells supplied TCR beta repertoires.

The receptor comes from a woman between 18 and 29 years old in good health. Specimen: PBMCs. The V call is TRBV5-5, the J call TRBJ2-5; D possibly corresponds to TRBD1 (5 bases). The CDR3 loop reads CASSPGLTETQYF. The CDR3 DNA follows: TGTGCCAGCAGCCCAGGGTTAACGGAGACCCAGTACTTC.